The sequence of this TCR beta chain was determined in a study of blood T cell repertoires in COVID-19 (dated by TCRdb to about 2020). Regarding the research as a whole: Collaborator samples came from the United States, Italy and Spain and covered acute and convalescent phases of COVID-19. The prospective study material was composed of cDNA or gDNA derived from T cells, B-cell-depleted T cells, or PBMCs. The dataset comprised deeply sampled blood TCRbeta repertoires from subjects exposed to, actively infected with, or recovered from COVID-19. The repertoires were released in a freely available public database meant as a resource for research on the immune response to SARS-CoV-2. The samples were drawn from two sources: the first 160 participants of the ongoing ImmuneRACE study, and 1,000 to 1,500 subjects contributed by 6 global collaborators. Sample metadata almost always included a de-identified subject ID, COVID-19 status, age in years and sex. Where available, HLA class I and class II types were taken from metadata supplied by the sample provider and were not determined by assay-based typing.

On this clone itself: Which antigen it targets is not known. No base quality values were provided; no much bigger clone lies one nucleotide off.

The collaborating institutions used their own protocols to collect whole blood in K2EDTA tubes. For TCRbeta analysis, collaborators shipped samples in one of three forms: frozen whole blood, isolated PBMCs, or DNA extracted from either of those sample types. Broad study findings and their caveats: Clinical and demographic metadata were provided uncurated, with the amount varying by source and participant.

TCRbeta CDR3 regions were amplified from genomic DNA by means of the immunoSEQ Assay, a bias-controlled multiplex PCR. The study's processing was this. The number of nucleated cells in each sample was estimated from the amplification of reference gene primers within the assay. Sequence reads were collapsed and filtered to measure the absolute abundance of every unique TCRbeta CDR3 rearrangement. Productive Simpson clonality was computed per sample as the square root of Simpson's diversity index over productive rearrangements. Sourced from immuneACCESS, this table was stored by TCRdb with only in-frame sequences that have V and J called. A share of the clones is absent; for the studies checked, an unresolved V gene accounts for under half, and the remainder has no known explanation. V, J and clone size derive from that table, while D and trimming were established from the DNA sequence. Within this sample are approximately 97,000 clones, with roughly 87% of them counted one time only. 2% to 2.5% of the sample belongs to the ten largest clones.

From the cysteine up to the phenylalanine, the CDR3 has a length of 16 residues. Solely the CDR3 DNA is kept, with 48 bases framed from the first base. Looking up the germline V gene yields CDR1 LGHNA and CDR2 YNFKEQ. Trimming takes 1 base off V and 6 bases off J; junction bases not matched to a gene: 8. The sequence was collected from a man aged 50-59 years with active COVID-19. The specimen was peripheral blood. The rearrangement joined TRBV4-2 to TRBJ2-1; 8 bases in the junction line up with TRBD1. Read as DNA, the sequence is TGTGCCAGCAGCCAAGGGCCCGGACAGGGTGGCAATGAGCAGTTCTTC. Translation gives CASSQGPGQGGNEQFF.